The entry below gives a single TCR beta chain sequence along with its context. The antigen remains undetermined. The CDR3 consists of 16 residues. Looked up from germline, CDR1 is SNHLY and CDR2 is FYNNEI. V was cut by 5 bases and J by 2 bases, with 18 bases left in between. The time point denotes: newly diagnosed, previously untreated cHL patient sample. Magnetic negative selection of thawed PBMCs was the method by which CD4+ T cells were purified. The comparison group had newly diagnosed, previously untreated classical Hodgkin lymphoma. The table came from immunoSEQ multiplex PCR; TCRdb's copy has only in-frame clones and leaves some out. The data show around 20,000 clones, with approximately 83% seen just once and over 1% held by the top ten. This entry belongs to a study of PD-1 blockade in classical Hodgkin lymphoma. Study-wide points: There remain no defined causes for the repertoire differences, which possibly reflect disease activity or prior therapy. Before treatment, TCR diversity in newly diagnosed patients was reportedly lower than in healthy donors.

The sample taken for sequencing was CD4+ T cells from blood. This chain links TRBV2 with TRBJ1-1; tentative D call: TRBD1 (5 bases). This clonotype was obtained from a human donor with classical Hodgkin lymphoma. CDR3 loop: CASSPGTPGVNTEAFF. CDR3 DNA sequence: TGTGCCAGCAGTCCCGGGACTCCGGGGGTAAACACTGAAGCTTTCTTT.